The T cell receptor beta chain under discussion was sequenced for a study of cytomegalovirus exposure and HLA in healthy donors. There are 14 residues in the CDR3. The trim removed 7 bases at V and 1 base at J, leaving 5 bases unmatched. Germline V gene lookup returns CDR1 SNHLY and CDR2 FYNNEI. 13 Jbeta primers and 60 Vbeta primers were used for the PCR. Only in-frame clones appear in the TCRdb table, and some are missing; sequencing was by immunoSEQ multiplex PCR. This sample has fewer than 140,000 clones, with 65% to 85% found just once. The chain joins TRBV2 to TRBJ2-7, with 9 positions matching TRBD1. The sequenced sample consisted of PBMCs. This clonotype was sampled from a male donor in good health and CMV-seropositive. CDR3 amino acids: CASIDRGISYEQYF. DNA for the CDR3: TGTGCCAGCATTGACAGGGGGATTTCCTACGAGCAGTACTTC. The full variable domain, in which reference TRBV2 and TRBJ2-7 provide the parts outside the CDR3, is EPEVTQTPSHQVTQMGQEVILRCVPISNHLYFYWYRQILGQKVEFLVSFYNNEISEKSEIFDDQFSVERPDGSNFTLKIRSTKLEDSAMYFCASIDRGISYEQYFGPGTRLTVT.